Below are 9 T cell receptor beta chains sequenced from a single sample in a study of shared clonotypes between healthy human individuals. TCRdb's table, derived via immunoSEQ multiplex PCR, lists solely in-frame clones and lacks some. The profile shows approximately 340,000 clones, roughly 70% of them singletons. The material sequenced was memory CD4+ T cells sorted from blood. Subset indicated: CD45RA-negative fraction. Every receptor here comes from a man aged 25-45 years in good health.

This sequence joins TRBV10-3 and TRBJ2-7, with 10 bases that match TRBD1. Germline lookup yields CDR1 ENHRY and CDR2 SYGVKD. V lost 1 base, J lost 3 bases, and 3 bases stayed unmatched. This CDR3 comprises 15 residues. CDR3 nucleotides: TGTGCCATCAGTGAGTTCGGACAGGGGGTCTACGAGCAGTACTTC. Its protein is CAISEFGQGVYEQYF.

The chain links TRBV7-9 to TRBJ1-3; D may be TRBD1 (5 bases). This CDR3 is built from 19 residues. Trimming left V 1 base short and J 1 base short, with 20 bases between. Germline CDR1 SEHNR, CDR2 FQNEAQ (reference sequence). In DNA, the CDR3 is TGTGCCAGCAGCTTAGTCTTATCGGGACGGCAGGCTTCTGGAAACACCATATATTTT. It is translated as CASSLVLSGRQASGNTIYF.

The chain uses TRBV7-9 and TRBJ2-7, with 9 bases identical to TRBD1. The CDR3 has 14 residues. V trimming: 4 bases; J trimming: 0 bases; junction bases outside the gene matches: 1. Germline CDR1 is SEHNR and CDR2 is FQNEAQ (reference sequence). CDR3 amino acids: CASSWGQGSYEQYF. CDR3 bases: TGTGCCAGCAGCTGGGGACAGGGCTCCTACGAGCAGTACTTC.

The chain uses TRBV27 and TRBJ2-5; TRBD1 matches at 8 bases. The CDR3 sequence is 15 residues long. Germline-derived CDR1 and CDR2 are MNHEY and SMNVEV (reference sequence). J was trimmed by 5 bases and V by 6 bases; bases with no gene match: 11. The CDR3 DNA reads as TGTGCCAGCAGGGAACAGGGGGATATTGGGGAGACCCAGTACTTC. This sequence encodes CASREQGDIGETQYF.

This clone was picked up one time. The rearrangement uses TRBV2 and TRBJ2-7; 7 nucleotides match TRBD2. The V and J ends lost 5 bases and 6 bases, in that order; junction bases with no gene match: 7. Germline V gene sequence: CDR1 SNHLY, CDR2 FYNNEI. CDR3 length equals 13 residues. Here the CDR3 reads CASSLTVAGEQYF. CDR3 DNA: TGTGCCAGCAGTTTAACGGTAGCGGGCGAGCAGTACTTC.

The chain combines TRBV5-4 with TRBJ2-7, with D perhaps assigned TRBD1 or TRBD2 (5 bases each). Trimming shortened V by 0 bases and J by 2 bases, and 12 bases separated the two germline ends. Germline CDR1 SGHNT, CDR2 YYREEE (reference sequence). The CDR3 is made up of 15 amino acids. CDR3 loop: CASSLGQRATYEQYF. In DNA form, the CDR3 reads TGTGCCAGCAGCTTGGGACAGAGGGCGACCTACGAGCAGTACTTC.

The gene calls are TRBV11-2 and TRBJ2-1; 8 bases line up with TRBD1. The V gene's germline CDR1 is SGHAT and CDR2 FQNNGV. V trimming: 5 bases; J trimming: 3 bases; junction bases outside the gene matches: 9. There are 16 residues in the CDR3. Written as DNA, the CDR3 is TGTGCCAGCAGCGGGCAATTTGGGACAGGCTACAATGAGCAGTTCTTC. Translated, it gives CASSGQFGTGYNEQFF.

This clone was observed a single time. Here the CDR3 DNA reads TGTGCCAGCAGTGTGAGCAATGAGCAGTTCTTC. Translation: CASSVSNEQFF. The V call is TRBV6-1, the J call TRBJ2-1, with D hard to call. Per germline, CDR1 MNHNS and CDR2 SASEGT. The CDR3 spans 11 residues. Trimming shortened V by 4 bases and J by 6 bases, and 4 bases separated the two germline ends.

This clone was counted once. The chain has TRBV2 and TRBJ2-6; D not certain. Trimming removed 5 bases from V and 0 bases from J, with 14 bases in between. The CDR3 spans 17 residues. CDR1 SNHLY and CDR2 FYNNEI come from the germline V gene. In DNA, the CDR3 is TGTGCCAGCAGTTGGACGGCCCCCAGCTCTGGGGCCAACGTCCTGACTTTC. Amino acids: CASSWTAPSSGANVLTF.